This T cell receptor (beta chain) was recorded in a study of blood T cell repertoires in COVID-19. Study summary: COVID-19 samples collected from the United States, Italy and Spain covered acute and convalescent phases. PBMCs, B-cell-depleted T cells, or T cells provided the cDNA or gDNA that made up the material.

The CDR3 is 14 amino acids. Germline CDR1 is MNHEY and CDR2 is SMNVEV (reference sequence). Deletions cut 6 bases from V and 7 bases from J, with 15 bases between. In the source study's methods: Amplification of reference gene primers provided the estimated nucleated cell counts. The assay was immunoSEQ multiplex PCR, and TCRdb's table has in-frame clones only and misses some. V and J calls and clone size come straight from that table; D and trimming were deduced from the DNA. The top ten clones hold roughly 4% of a sample with 88,000 or so clones, over 75% of them seen once. The sequencing input was peripheral blood. The chain joins TRBV27 to TRBJ2-2; D possibly corresponds to TRBD1 (5 bases). This TCR was sampled from a man aged 55 to 70 with acute or convalescent COVID-19. The CDR3 region is CASRISPGIGELFF. In nucleotides, the CDR3 is TGTGCCAGCAGGATATCCCCAGGGATCGGGGAGCTGTTTTTT.